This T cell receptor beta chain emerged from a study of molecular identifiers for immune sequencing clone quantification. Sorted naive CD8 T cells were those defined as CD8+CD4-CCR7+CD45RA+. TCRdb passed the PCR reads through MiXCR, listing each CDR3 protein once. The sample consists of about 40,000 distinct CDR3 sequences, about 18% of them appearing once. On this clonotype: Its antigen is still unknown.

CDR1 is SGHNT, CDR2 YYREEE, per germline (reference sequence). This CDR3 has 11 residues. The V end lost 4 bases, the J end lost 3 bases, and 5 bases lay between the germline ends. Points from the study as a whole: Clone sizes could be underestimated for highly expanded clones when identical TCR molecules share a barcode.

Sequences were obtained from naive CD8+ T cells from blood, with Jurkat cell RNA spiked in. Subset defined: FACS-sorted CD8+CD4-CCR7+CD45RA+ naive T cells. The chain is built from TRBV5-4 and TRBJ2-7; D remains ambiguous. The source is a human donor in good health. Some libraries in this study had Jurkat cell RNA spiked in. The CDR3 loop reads CASSHLYEQYF. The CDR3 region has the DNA TGTGCCAGCAGCCACCTCTACGAGCAGTACTTC.